A single sample gave rise to the 4 T cell receptor beta chains below, sequenced in a study of T cells in localized non-small cell lung cancer. Sequencing was performed with immunoSEQ multiplex PCR; in TCRdb, only in-frame clones are kept and a portion is missing. This table holds around 94,000 clones, about 87% found once. Sequences were derived from peripheral blood, sampled before any cancer treatment. These receptors all stem from a man aged 35-75 years with stage I squamous cell lung carcinoma.

CDR3 coding DNA: TGTGCCAGTAGTACCAGACAGAGCGCATACTCTGGAAACACCATATATTTT. Translating gives CASSTRQSAYSGNTIYF. The genes are TRBV19 and TRBJ1-3; D may be TRBD1 (5 bases). Germline V gene data show CDR1 as LNHDA and CDR2 as SQIVND (reference sequence). The CDR3 extends over 17 amino acids. The V gene lost 4 bases and the J gene lost 0 bases, with 16 bases spanning the gap.

The chain employs TRBV11-3 and TRBJ2-2; D unclear. V lost 5 bases, J lost 3 bases, and 4 bases lay in between. The CDR3 has 12 amino acids. Germline values: CDR1 SGHNT, CDR2 YENEEA. The CDR3 sequence is CASSLYTGELFF. Written as DNA, the CDR3 is TGTGCCAGCAGCCTTTACACCGGGGAGCTGTTTTTT.

The rearrangement uses TRBV5-6 and TRBJ1-2, with D perhaps TRBD1 (6 bases). Trimming took 1 base from V and 2 from J, leaving 9 bases between them. CDR3 length: 14 residues. From germline, CDR1 is SGHDT and CDR2 YYEEEE. CDR3 sequence: CASSLLDRNYGYTF. In DNA, the CDR3 is TGTGCCAGCAGCTTGCTAGACAGGAACTATGGCTACACCTTC.

The J gene is TRBJ1-1, the V gene TRBV4-2; D is possibly TRBD1 (6 bases). This CDR3 is built from 16 residues. The germline V gene encodes CDR1 LGHNA and CDR2 YNFKEQ. The V end was cut by 0 bases, the J end by 1 base, with 12 bases between. The CDR3 DNA follows: TGTGCCAGCAGCCAAGATCCCGGACAGAGGAACACTGAAGCTTTCTTT. This gives the protein CASSQDPGQRNTEAFF.